The clone carrying this TCR beta chain was counted between two and nine times. The target antigen is unknown. Germline CDR1 reads SGDLS; CDR2 reads YYNGEE. This CDR3 region has 14 residues. V dropped 0 bases and J dropped 9 bases, with 13 bases sitting between them. TCRdb recomputed calls from the 5' RACE reads with MiXCR, one row per CDR3 protein. The sample yields around 230,000 distinct CDR3 sequences, 5% to 7% seen once. This record comes from a study of identical twins. Study-wide results and caveats: Models underpredicted monozygotic twin sharing of out-of-frame TCR alpha.

Another study also made use of these data, one on T cells expressing NK-cell markers. That paper states: Seven of the eight sequenced donors were HCMV-seropositive; one was seronegative.

The sample consisted of CD8+ T cells sorted from blood. The clonotype comes from a woman between 18 and 29 years old in good health. The chain is built from TRBV9 and TRBJ2-1, with a weak D call TRBD1 (5 bases). This CDR3 reads CASSVASGFVEQFF. The CDR3, as DNA: TGTGCCAGCAGCGTAGCTTCAGGGTTCGTTGAGCAGTTCTTC. Full variable domain (remainder filled in from reference TRBV9 and TRBJ2-1): DSGVTQTPKHLITATGQRVTLRCSPRSGDLSVYWYQQSLDQGLQFLIQYYNGEERAKGNILERFSAQQFPDLHSELNLSSLELGDSALYFCASSVASGFVEQFFGPGTRLTVL.